This passage covers 27 T cell receptor beta chains from one sample sequenced in a study of regulatory T cells in long-lasting Graves disease. Building of the TCR beta libraries involved iRepertoire HTBI primers and Arm-PCR of CDR3 regions. TCRdb reprocessed the multiplex PCR reads with MiXCR, giving one entry per CDR3 protein. The sample consists of more than 350,000 distinct CDR3 sequences, 15% of them appearing once. As to time point: newly diagnosed GD, antithyroid drugs for less than 3 months. Extracted PBMC RNA gave rise to the TCR library. This same sample was also taken into another study, of T cells in Graves' hyperthyroidism and ophthalmopathy.

Source: peripheral blood mononuclear cells (PBMCs), taken at new diagnosis, from a patient treated with antithyroid drugs. The receptor set was obtained from a woman under 40 with Graves disease.

This clonotype has a count of ten or more. The chain couples TRBV11-1 to TRBJ1-2; D may be TRBD1 (6 bases). The V gene lost 5 bases and the J gene lost 4 bases, with 17 bases spanning the gap. In germline, CDR1 is SGHAT, CDR2 FQDESV (reference sequence). The CDR3 totals 15 residues. The CDR3 sequence is CASSPDGQIPYGYTF. The CDR3 DNA sequence: TGTGCCAGCAGCCCCGATGGACAGATTCCCTATGGCTACACCTTC.

The table lists this clonotype with many counts. DNA of the CDR3: TGCAGCGTTGACAAGCAGCGAACTGAGCAGTTCTTC. Residues: CSVDKQRTEQFF. The genes are TRBV29-1 and TRBJ2-1; the D is unclear. With 3 bases removed from V and 9 bases from J, the gap between germline ends came to 12 bases. Germline V CDR1 and CDR2: SQVTM, ANQGSEA. The CDR3 runs to 12 residues.

This clonotype was observed a few times. The rearrangement joins TRBV24-1 to TRBJ2-1, with D hard to call. CDR3 size: 14 residues. Trimming removed 5 bases at V and 5 bases at J, with 12 bases between. Germline V gene lookup returns CDR1 KGHDR and CDR2 SFDVKD. CDR3 sequence (DNA): TGTGCCACCAGTGCCGCCAGACTCAACAATGAGCAGTTCTTC. Translating gives CATSAARLNNEQFF.

This clonotype appeared many times. The chain carries TRBV11-2 and TRBJ2-7; no clear D gene. The V gene lost 5 bases and the J gene lost 2 bases, with 10 bases spanning the gap. The CDR3 has 13 residues. Germline values: CDR1 SGHAT, CDR2 FQNNGV. The CDR3 reads CASSRTETYEQYF. The DNA for the CDR3 is TGTGCCAGCAGCCGTACTGAGACCTACGAGCAGTACTTC. Supplemented by reference TRBV11-2 and TRBJ2-7, the full variable domain reads EAGVAQSPRYKIIEKRQSVAFWCNPISGHATLYWYQQILGQGPKLLIQFQNNGVVDDSQLPKDRFSAERLKGVDSTLKIQPAKLEDSAVYLCASSRTETYEQYFGPGTRLTVT.

The V call is TRBV2, the J call TRBJ1-5; 10 nucleotides line up with TRBD1. With V trimmed by 6 bases and J by 11 bases, 10 bases remained unmatched. From germline, CDR1 is SNHLY and CDR2 FYNNEI. CDR3 length: 14 amino acids. The CDR3 nucleotides are TGTGCCAGCAGACTGGACAGGGGGATCCTGGCCCAGCATTTT. Amino acid sequence: CASRLDRGILAQHF.

This chain links TRBV12-3 or TRBV12-4 with TRBJ2-3, with D possibly matching TRBD2 (6 bases). The CDR3 covers 14 residues. V lost 7 bases to trimming and J lost 6 bases, with 17 bases between them. CDR3 amino acids: CASTWGLPWDTQYF. The CDR3 DNA reads TGTGCCAGCACTTGGGGACTTCCTTGGGATACGCAGTATTTT.

This clonotype was picked up many times. This sequence joins TRBV12-3 or TRBV12-4 and TRBJ2-3, with D tentatively TRBD2 (5 bases). The V end was cut by 6 bases, the J end by 0 bases, with 13 bases between. The CDR3 totals 15 residues. The CDR3 sequence: CASSLHSGSTDTQYF. CDR3 DNA: TGTGCCAGCAGCCTCCACAGCGGAAGCACAGATACGCAGTATTTT.

This clonotype was seen a handful of times. The J gene is TRBJ1-2, the V gene TRBV12-3 or TRBV12-4; D is possibly TRBD1 (5 bases). V lost 4 bases, J lost 7 bases, and 7 bases lay in between. The CDR3 runs 11 residues. The CDR3 sequence: CASSSRVGYTF. In DNA, the CDR3 is TGTGCCAGCAGTTCCAGGGTTGGCTACACCTTC.

Only a few counts were recorded for this clonotype. V and J are TRBV9 and TRBJ2-7, with 7 positions matching TRBD1. The CDR3 is 14 residues long. Germline values: CDR1 SGDLS, CDR2 YYNGEE. The ends lost 4 bases at V and 4 bases at J; junction bases unmatched: 8. In DNA form, the CDR3 reads TGTGCCAGCAGCCCCCAGGGACAGAATTACGAGCAGTACTTC. Protein sequence: CASSPQGQNYEQYF.

This clonotype was recorded many times. This chain uses TRBV2 with TRBJ1-1; 7 positions agree with TRBD1. This CDR3 spans 15 amino acids. V gave up 3 bases and J gave up 8 bases; unmatched junction bases: 12. Germline V lookup: CDR1 SNHLY, CDR2 FYNNEI. The chain's CDR3 is CASSDPTGFTQEAFF. Written as DNA, the CDR3 is TGTGCCAGCAGTGACCCGACAGGGTTTACCCAAGAAGCTTTCTTT.

There are many counts of this clonotype. The chain employs TRBV7-8 and TRBJ2-3, with D perhaps TRBD2 (5 bases). The CDR3 is 15 residues long. Germline V gives CDR1 SGHVS, CDR2 FQNEAQ. V lost 2 bases and J 1 base, leaving 10 bases between the germline ends. CDR3 DNA: TGTGCCAGCAGCTTAAGGACTTTTGGCACAGATACGCAGTATTTT. This translates into CASSLRTFGTDTQYF. Full variable domain (missing parts from reference TRBV7-8 and TRBJ2-3): GAGVSQSPRYKVAKRGQDVALRCDPISGHVSLFWYQQALGQGPEFLTYFQNEAQLDKSGLPSDRFFAERPEGSVSTLKIQRTQQEDSAVYLCASSLRTFGTDTQYFGPGTRLTVL.

The rearrangement links TRBV7-3 to TRBJ2-7; the D gene is possibly TRBD2 (7 bases). The CDR3 is 15 amino acids. The germline V and J ends were trimmed by 0 bases and 5 bases, with 14 bases remaining between them. From germline, CDR1 is SGHTA and CDR2 FQGTGA. The CDR3 DNA reads as TGTGCCAGCAGCTTAACGGGGGAGGGGGAAAACGAGCAGTACTTC. Amino acid sequence: CASSLTGEGENEQYF.

The genes are TRBV2 and TRBJ2-5; a weak D match, TRBD1 (5 bases). The V end was cut by 6 bases, the J end by 5 bases, with 13 bases between. CDR1 and CDR2 from the germline V gene are SNHLY and FYNNEI. This CDR3 is built from 13 residues. The CDR3 DNA reads as TGTGCCAGCAGACCCGACAAGGGGGAGACCCAGTACTTC. This codes for CASRPDKGETQYF. The whole variable domain, filled in from reference TRBV2 and TRBJ2-5, reads EPEVTQTPSHQVTQMGQEVILRCVPISNHLYFYWYRQILGQKVEFLVSFYNNEISEKSEIFDDQFSVERPDGSNFTLKIRSTKLEDSAMYFCASRPDKGETQYFGPGTRLLVL.

This clonotype was seen only a few times. The gene calls are TRBV6-1 and TRBJ2-1; perhaps TRBD1 as D (7 bases). V was shortened by 7 bases and J by 8 bases, with 18 bases between the two germline ends. Germline lookup yields CDR1 MNHNS and CDR2 SASEGT. This CDR3 is 14 amino acids long. CDR3 region: CASTYGGGRDEQFF. The CDR3 region has the DNA TGTGCCAGCACCTACGGAGGGGGCAGGGATGAGCAGTTCTTC.

The chain couples TRBV7-3 to TRBJ2-3; the D gene could be TRBD1 or TRBD2 (6 bases each). The CDR3 sequence is 17 residues long. Trimming cost V 2 bases and J 4 bases, with 19 bases left between them. Per germline, CDR1 SGHTA and CDR2 FQGTGA. In DNA form, the CDR3 reads TGTGCCAGCAGCTTACCCTCACAGGGACTCATCGCAGATACGCAGTATTTT. This gives the protein CASSLPSQGLIADTQYF.

The chain is built from TRBV30 and TRBJ2-1; D might be TRBD2 (5 bases). Trimming took 5 bases from V and 3 from J, leaving 17 bases between them. The germline CDR1 and CDR2 sequences are GTSNPN and SVGIG (reference sequence). This CDR3 contains 15 residues. The CDR3 loop is CAWRTKRNDYNEQFF. CDR3 nucleotides: TGTGCCTGGCGAACCAAGCGGAATGACTACAATGAGCAGTTCTTC.

This clonotype was found many times. The rearrangement uses TRBV11-3 and TRBJ2-2; 7 bases match TRBD1. Germline V gene lookup returns CDR1 SGHNT and CDR2 YENEEA. The CDR3 is made up of 14 amino acids. V lost 5 bases and J lost 7; bases outside the gene matches: 7. CDR3 in DNA: TGTGCCAGCAGCACTAGACAGGGTAGCGGGGAGCTGTTTTTT. This encodes CASSTRQGSGELFF.

This clonotype was detected a few times. The chain uses TRBV6-9 and TRBJ1-1; D ambiguous. V lost 3 bases and J 0 bases, leaving 8 bases between the germline ends. This CDR3 spans 14 amino acids. In germline, CDR1 is MNHGY, CDR2 SVAAGI. This chain's CDR3 is CASSYSTLNTEAFF. In DNA form, the CDR3 reads TGTGCCAGCAGTTACTCTACTTTGAACACTGAAGCTTTCTTT.

This clonotype was recorded at least ten times. This rearrangement joins TRBV11-2 to TRBJ2-7; possibly TRBD2 for D (6 bases). This CDR3 has 17 amino acids. CDR1 and CDR2 from the germline V gene are SGHAT and FQNNGV. V was trimmed by 1 base and J by 0 bases, leaving 16 bases between them. The CDR3 loop reads CASSLAGSVGSSYEQYF. DNA of the CDR3: TGTGCCAGCAGCTTAGCCGGGAGTGTAGGGAGCTCCTACGAGCAGTACTTC.

Many counts were recorded for this clonotype. V and J are TRBV20-1 and TRBJ2-3; D gene uncertain. The CDR3 has 15 amino acids. Trimming pared 0 bases from V and 8 bases from J, leaving 18 bases between. The germline V gene encodes CDR1 DFQATT and CDR2 SNEGSKA (reference sequence). Here the CDR3 DNA reads TGCAGTGCTAGAGAGAATAGTCGGCTTCCGGGTACGCAGTATTTT. It is translated as CSARENSRLPGTQYF.

The V call is TRBV7-6, the J call TRBJ2-3, with 12 bases fitting TRBD2. With V trimmed by 1 base and J by 2 bases, 7 bases remained unmatched. The CDR3 runs to 18 residues. Germline V gene data show CDR1 as SGHVS and CDR2 as FNYEAQ. The CDR3 here is CASSLGRLAGGVTDTQYF. The CDR3 region has the DNA TGTGCCAGCAGCTTAGGTCGGCTAGCGGGAGGGGTCACAGATACGCAGTATTTT.

This clonotype was seen a few times. The chain carries TRBV19 and TRBJ1-5, with D maybe TRBD1 (5 bases). This CDR3 has 15 residues. Trimming removed 6 bases from V and 0 bases from J, with 12 bases in between. CDR1 and CDR2 (germline): LNHDA, SQIVND (reference sequence). This CDR3 reads CASSTGTDSNQPQHF. The CDR3 nucleotides read TGTGCCAGTAGCACCGGGACCGATAGCAATCAGCCCCAGCATTTT.

There are many counts of this clonotype. The chain has TRBV20-1 and TRBJ2-3; D is perhaps TRBD2 (5 bases). V was trimmed by 7 bases and J by 2 bases, leaving 22 bases between them. This CDR3 is built from 16 residues. Germline V CDR1 and CDR2: DFQATT, SNEGSKA (reference sequence). CDR3 protein: CSVQTTTTGNTDTQYF. CDR3 DNA sequence: TGCAGTGTTCAAACTACGACCACGGGAAACACAGATACGCAGTATTTT.

This clonotype was counted many times. The chain is built from TRBV6-1 and TRBJ2-5, with D possibly called TRBD1 or TRBD2 (5 bases each). With 6 bases removed from V and 1 base from J, the gap between germline ends came to 15 bases. The CDR3 covers 15 residues. The germline gives CDR1 MNHNS, CDR2 SASEGT. The CDR3 is CASSPPWGIQETQYF. As DNA, the CDR3 is TGTGCCAGCAGCCCCCCATGGGGGATCCAAGAGACCCAGTACTTC.

The V gene is TRBV11-2, the J gene TRBJ2-2; TRBD1 matches at 8 bases. The CDR3 totals 15 residues. V gave up 5 bases and J gave up 5 bases; unmatched junction bases: 7. Germline CDR1 and CDR2: SGHAT and FQNNGV. The CDR3 spells CASSPRTGKTGELFF. CDR3 coding DNA: TGTGCCAGCAGCCCAAGGACAGGGAAGACCGGGGAGCTGTTTTTT.

CDR3 residues: CASSQDRASGITGELFF. CDR3 DNA sequence: TGTGCCAGCAGCCAAGACCGGGCTAGCGGGATCACCGGGGAGCTGTTTTTT. The V and J genes are TRBV4-2 and TRBJ2-2, with 9 positions matching TRBD2. Germline assignment: CDR1 LGHNA and CDR2 YNFKEQ. The trim removed 0 bases at V and 4 bases at J, leaving 6 bases unmatched. The CDR3 has 17 residues.

Ten or more counts support this clonotype. V is TRBV11-3 and J is TRBJ2-1, with no clear D. Germline values: CDR1 SGHNT, CDR2 YENEEA. The CDR3 loop spans 15 amino acids. The V and J ends lost 2 bases and 5 bases respectively, with 13 bases between them. CDR3 DNA sequence: TGTGCCAGCAGCTTAAACCCTACCACTAACAATGAGCAGTTCTTC. Its translation is CASSLNPTTNNEQFF.